The present entry profiles one T cell receptor (beta chain) with its context. The specificity of this receptor is unknown. No quality values exist for individual bases; no much larger clone is one base distant. The data derive from a study of blood T cell repertoires in COVID-19 (dated by TCRdb to 2018 to 2020). Study-level background: Samples from collaborators originated in the United States, Italy and Spain and spanned both the acute and convalescent phases of COVID-19. The material from the prospective study consisted of cDNA or gDNA derived from T cells, B-cell-depleted T cells, or PBMCs. Deeply sampled blood TCRbeta repertoires from subjects exposed to, actively infected with, or recovered from COVID-19 were included in the dataset. The repertoires were made available in a free public database intended to serve as a resource for research on the immune response to SARS-CoV-2. Samples came from the ongoing ImmuneRACE study (first 160 participants) plus 1,254 subjects from 6 global collaborators. Sample metadata almost always included a de-identified subject ID, COVID-19 status, age in years and sex. HLA class I and class II types, where available, came from metadata supplied by the sample provider rather than from assay-based typing. The study at large found these results: How much clinical and demographic metadata was included differed by source and by participant, and the metadata was provided uncurated.

Collaborating institutions collected whole blood in K2EDTA tubes following their own protocols. For TCRbeta analysis, collaborators shipped samples as frozen whole blood, isolated PBMCs, or DNA extracted from either of those sample types. From cysteine to phenylalanine, the CDR3 is 16 amino acids long. Only the CDR3 region is kept as DNA, spanning 48 bases read in frame from base 1. In the germline V gene, CDR1 corresponds to KGHDR and CDR2 to SFDVKD. V loses 4 bases, J loses 7 bases, and the germline ends lie 19 bases apart. The immunoSEQ Assay, a bias-controlled multiplex PCR, was used to amplify TCRbeta CDR3 regions from genomic DNA. The authors' analysis ran thus. The number of nucleated cells in each sample was estimated by amplification of reference gene primers within the assay. Sequence reads were collapsed and filtered to measure the absolute abundance of every unique TCRbeta CDR3 rearrangement. For each sample, productive Simpson clonality was calculated as the square root of Simpson's diversity index over productive rearrangements. Held by TCRdb, this immuneACCESS table contains in-frame sequences only and omits some clones. Under half of the omission traces to an unresolved V gene where checked; the cause of the rest is unknown. That table is the source of V, J and clone size, and D and trimming were worked out from the DNA. The table for this sample lists 200,000 to 250,000 clones; roughly four fifths of them were counted only once. The ten largest clones represent 1.5% to 2% of the sample.

The source of this sequence is a woman aged 80 or over with acute or convalescent COVID-19. The chain was built from TRBV24-1 and TRBJ2-1; TRBD2 is perhaps the D gene, given 5 matching bases. Input material: peripheral blood. The DNA sequence is as follows: TGTGCCACCAGTGAACCCTCAACGGGGAGTCTTAATGAGCAGTTCTTC. This encodes CATSEPSTGSLNEQFF.